This TCR beta chain was recorded in a study of Graves' ophthalmopathy and Graves' hyperthyroidism. Study findings and constraints: The study's model predicted ophthalmopathy progression at roughly 64% sensitivity and about 72% specificity.

RNA transcripts were the template, and TCR beta CDR3 regions were amplified from them. The library came from an HTBI-primed first-round RT-PCR and a second-round multiplex PCR. MiXCR was run by TCRdb on the multiplex PCR reads, yielding one entry per CDR3 protein. The sample contains 620,000 or so distinct CDR3 sequences, approximately 21% of which appear only once. Ages of hyperthyroidism patients ran from 18 to 65, and their diagnoses were new, under 2 months' duration. Pregnant or lactating patients and those with other autoimmune diseases or uncontrolled infections were excluded. Clinical symptoms, serum thyroxine, TRAb, thyroid ultrasound and orbital computed tomography determined diagnosis. This clonotype showed up many times. The antigen remains unidentified. The V and J ends lost 2 bases and 1 base respectively, with 14 bases between them. Germline assignment: CDR1 SGHAT and CDR2 FQNNGV. The CDR3 contains 16 residues.

The rearrangement joins TRBV11-2 to TRBJ2-5, with D hard to call. The source of this sequence is a woman in her late teens or twenties with stable Graves' hyperthyroidism. Some clones in this sample may be carry-over from other donors' samples. The material sequenced was peripheral blood. This CDR3 reads CASSLLAPPPQETQYF. Here the CDR3 DNA reads TGTGCCAGCAGCTTATTAGCTCCTCCTCCCCAAGAGACCCAGTACTTC.